A selection of T cell receptor beta chains follows, all from one sample in a study of cytomegalovirus exposure and HLA in healthy donors. The table came from immunoSEQ multiplex PCR; TCRdb's copy has only in-frame clones and leaves some out. The sample contains roughly 100,000 clones, more than 70% of which appear only once. Sequenced sample: PBMCs. Every receptor here comes from a young man in good health and CMV-seropositive. Both conserved end residues are part of each CDR3. Fields, in order: J gene, CDR3 length, V gene, clone size, D gene, CDR3 protein, CDR3 DNA. The D gene is left open where the match is weak. Clone size is given for some rows only: seen once, a few or many times, or a class if the clone is expanded.

TRBJ2-6 | 14 | TRBV5-1 | NA | NA | CASSQGAGANVLTF | TGCGCCAGCAGCCAGGGTGCAGGGGCCAACGTCCTGACTTTC
TRBJ1-5 | 16 | TRBV19 | once | NA | CASSRRQTGAHQPQHF | TGTGCCAGTAGTAGGAGGCAGACGGGAGCGCATCAGCCCCAGCATTTT
TRBJ2-5 | 15 | TRBV5-4 | NA | TRBD2 | CASSQRLAGSETQYF | TGTGCCAGCAGCCAAAGACTAGCGGGGTCAGAGACCCAGTACTTC
TRBJ1-2 | 12 | TRBV6-1 | NA | TRBD1 | CASRAQGYGYTF | TGTGCCAGCAGGGCACAGGGGTATGGCTACACCTTC
TRBJ1-1 | 14 | TRBV6-5 | NA | NA | CASRRTEANTEAFF | TGTGCCAGCAGGCGGACGGAGGCGAACACTGAAGCTTTCTTT
TRBJ2-3 | 16 | TRBV7-6 | NA | NA | CASSPLASQPTDTQYF | TGTGCCAGCAGCCCCTTGGCATCGCAACCTACAGATACGCAGTATTTT
TRBJ2-5 | 15 | TRBV11-2 | few | TRBD2 | CASSLDSGGGETQYF | TGTGCCAGCAGCTTAGATAGCGGGGGAGGGGAGACCCAGTACTTC
TRBJ2-3 | 17 | TRBV7-9 | NA | NA | CASSPPRGGGHTDTQYF | TGTGCCAGCAGCCCCCCAAGGGGCGGGGGCCACACAGATACGCAGTATTTT
TRBJ2-2 | 16 | TRBV10-2 | few | NA | CASSGARQPNTGELFF | TGCGCCAGCAGTGGGGCGAGACAGCCGAACACCGGGGAGCTGTTTTTT
TRBJ2-7 | 11 | TRBV7-8 | NA | NA | CASSFAYEQYF | TGTGCCAGCAGCTTCGCCTACGAGCAGTACTTC
TRBJ2-3 | 15 | TRBV5-6 | NA | TRBD1 | CASSPTGQSTDTQYF | TGTGCCAGCAGCCCAACGGGACAGAGCACAGATACGCAGTATTTT
TRBJ2-1 | 17 | TRBV21-1 | NA | NA | CASSKLPSAEDRYEQFF | TGTGCCAGCAGCAAATTACCGTCTGCCGAGGATCGATATGAGCAGTTCTTC
TRBJ1-1 | 16 | TRBV10-2 | NA | NA | CASRMDSWGLGTEAFF | TGCGCCAGCAGGATGGACTCTTGGGGTCTGGGCACTGAAGCTTTCTTT
TRBJ1-5 | 16 | TRBV7-8 | NA | TRBD1 | CASSPTTGGKGQPQHF | TGTGCCAGCAGCCCTACCACAGGGGGCAAGGGCCAGCCCCAGCATTTT
TRBJ2-5 | 14 | TRBV7-6 | NA | TRBD1 | CASSQGATQETQYF | TGTGCCAGCAGCCAGGGGGCGACGCAAGAGACCCAGTACTTC
TRBJ2-1 | 16 | TRBV12-5 | NA | TRBD2 | CASGLQLAGGYNEQFF | TGTGCTAGTGGTTTGCAACTAGCGGGGGGCTACAATGAGCAGTTCTTC
TRBJ1-6 | 15 | TRBV5-1 | NA | NA | CASSLEGDRTSPLHF | TGCGCCAGCAGCTTGGAGGGGGACCGTACGTCACCCCTCCACTTT
TRBJ1-1 | 14 | TRBV6-1 | NA | TRBD1 | CATAATGPYTEAFF | TGTGCCACCGCTGCGACAGGGCCCTACACTGAAGCTTTCTTT
TRBJ1-3 | 14 | TRBV6-6 | few | NA | CASSGESSGNTIYF | TGTGCCAGCAGTGGAGAGAGCTCTGGAAACACCATATATTTT
TRBJ2-7 | 15 | TRBV5-1 | NA | NA | CASSPGWVGAYEQYF | TGCGCCAGCAGCCCCGGGTGGGTCGGGGCCTACGAGCAGTACTTC
TRBJ2-3 | 16 | TRBV9 | NA | TRBD2 | CASSVASGHSTDTQYF | TGTGCCAGCAGCGTAGCTAGCGGCCACAGCACAGATACGCAGTATTTT
TRBJ1-1 | 10 | TRBV20-1 | NA | NA | CSLGGFVAFF | TGCAGCCTTGGAGGCTTCGTGGCTTTCTTT
TRBJ2-7 | 17 | TRBV5-6 | NA | TRBD2 | CASRTGTSGGDLYEQYF | TGTGCCAGCAGGACGGGGACTAGCGGGGGGGACCTCTACGAGCAGTACTTC
TRBJ1-5 | 16 | TRBV4-1 | NA | NA | CASSQAPGFRNQPQHF | TGCGCCAGCAGCCAAGCCCCGGGTTTCCGCAATCAGCCCCAGCATTTT
TRBJ1-2 | 15 | TRBV28 | few | NA | CASSLPGEQYYGYTF | TGTGCCAGCAGTCTCCCGGGAGAACAATACTATGGCTACACCTTC
TRBJ2-7 | 14 | TRBV28 | NA | NA | CASSFQASSYEQYF | TGTGCCAGCAGTTTTCAGGCCAGCTCCTACGAGCAGTACTTC
TRBJ1-1 | 15 | TRBV2 | once | TRBD1 | CASSELTGENTEAFF | TGTGCCAGCAGTGAACTCACAGGGGAGAACACTGAAGCTTTCTTT
TRBJ2-5 | 14 | TRBV27 | NA | NA | CASSPLGVQETQYF | TGTGCCAGCAGTCCCCTCGGGGTACAAGAGACCCAGTACTTC
TRBJ1-5 | 14 | TRBV28 | NA | NA | CASSLGAFRQPQHF | TGTGCCAGCAGTTTAGGGGCGTTCCGACAGCCCCAGCATTTT
TRBJ2-7 | 15 | TRBV5-6 | NA | TRBD1 | CASSLQGQGKSEQYF | TGTGCCAGCAGCTTGCAGGGACAGGGGAAAAGCGAGCAGTACTTC
TRBJ1-1 | 15 | TRBV11-2 | NA | TRBD1 | CASSWARGRNTEAFF | TGTGCCAGCAGCTGGGCCAGGGGGCGGAACACTGAAGCTTTCTTT
TRBJ1-2 | 12 | TRBV7-8 | NA | NA | CASRPPQGGYTF | TGTGCCAGCAGACCCCCGCAGGGTGGCTACACCTTC
TRBJ2-7 | 16 | TRBV7-9 | NA | NA | CASSLAAWRGGYEQYF | TGTGCCAGCAGCTTAGCCGCGTGGCGGGGAGGCTACGAGCAGTACTTC
TRBJ1-4 | 16 | TRBV19 | NA | TRBD1 | CASSPPLGQFNEKLFF | TGTGCCAGTAGTCCTCCCCTGGGACAGTTTAATGAAAAACTGTTTTTT
TRBJ1-1 | 11 | TRBV4-1 | NA | TRBD1 | CASSYDRGAFF | TGCGCCAGCAGCTACGACAGGGGAGCTTTCTTT
TRBJ1-3 | 16 | TRBV10-1 | few | TRBD1 | CASSDPGQASGNTIYF | TGCGCCAGCAGTGACCCGGGACAGGCTTCTGGAAACACCATATATTTT
TRBJ1-6 | 14 | TRBV10-3 | NA | NA | CAIRGASENSPLHF | TGTGCCATCAGGGGGGCGAGCGAGAATTCACCCCTCCACTTT
TRBJ1-1 | 14 | TRBV2 | NA | NA | CASLRDRGATEAFF | TGTGCCAGCCTCCGGGACCGCGGGGCCACTGAAGCTTTCTTT
TRBJ2-5 | 13 | TRBV19 | few | TRBD2 | CASSIGGGETQYF | TGTGCCAGTAGTATAGGCGGGGGTGAGACCCAGTACTTC
TRBJ2-1 | 16 | TRBV19 | NA | TRBD2 | CASSISGTRGGNEQFF | TGTGCCAGTAGTATCTCAGGGACTAGGGGTGGCAATGAGCAGTTCTTC
TRBJ2-2 | 11 | TRBV20-1 | NA | NA | CSAEDTGELFF | TGCAGTGCTGAGGACACCGGGGAGCTGTTTTTT
TRBJ2-2 | 13 | TRBV13 | once | NA | CASSLGWGGELFF | TGTGCCAGCAGCTTAGGATGGGGAGGTGAGCTGTTTTTT
TRBJ2-7 | 13 | TRBV7-8 | NA | NA | CASSQDSSYEQYF | TGTGCCAGCAGCCAGGACAGTTCCTACGAGCAGTACTTC
TRBJ1-5 | 15 | TRBV2 | NA | NA | CASSGDTPRNQPQHF | TGTGCCAGCAGTGGAGACACCCCACGGAATCAGCCCCAGCATTTT
TRBJ2-6 | 14 | TRBV30 | NA | NA | CAWSVLSGANVLTF | TGTGCCTGGAGTGTACTCTCTGGGGCCAACGTCCTGACTTTC
TRBJ2-7 | 15 | TRBV6-5 | NA | NA | CASSYRRLGPYEQYF | TGTGCCAGCAGTTACCGGCGGTTGGGGCCCTACGAGCAGTACTTC
TRBJ2-7 | 13 | TRBV27 | NA | NA | CASGWGPNYEQYF | TGTGCCAGTGGGTGGGGCCCTAACTACGAGCAGTACTTC
TRBJ2-3 | 15 | TRBV30 | once | NA | CAWSLNRTRGRAQYF | TGTGCCTGGAGCCTTAATAGGACACGAGGACGCGCGCAGTATTTT
TRBJ1-6 | 15 | TRBV27 | NA | TRBD1 | CASSSRDRVNSPLHF | TGTGCCAGCAGTTCCCGGGACAGGGTAAATTCACCCCTCCACTTT
TRBJ2-1 | 17 | TRBV7-2 | NA | TRBD2 | CASSDQLIRDYHNEQFF | TGTGCCAGCAGCGATCAGCTTATTCGGGACTACCACAATGAGCAGTTCTTC
TRBJ1-2 | 11 | TRBV2 | NA | NA | CASRSRSGYTF | TGTGCCAGCAGATCCCGTAGTGGCTACACCTTC
TRBJ1-5 | 14 | TRBV7-8 | NA | TRBD1 | CASSLRQGGQPQHF | TGTGCCAGCAGCCTGAGACAGGGCGGCCAGCCCCAGCATTTT
TRBJ1-6 | 15 | TRBV2 | NA | NA | CASSEMRGGGSPLHF | TGTGCCAGCAGTGAGATGCGGGGGGGCGGTTCACCCCTCCACTTT
TRBJ2-7 | 14 | TRBV28 | NA | NA | CASSAAVGAREQYF | TGTGCCAGCAGCGCCGCCGTGGGGGCGAGGGAGCAGTACTTC